One sample yielded the 10 T cell receptor beta chains listed below, sequenced in a study of neoadjuvant anti-PD-1 for oral cavity cancer. Sequencing was performed with immunoSEQ multiplex PCR; in TCRdb, only in-frame clones are kept and a portion is missing. This repertoire shows some 15,000 clones, 70% found once; its top ten account for 2.5% to 3%. Sequencing was performed on PBMCs, taken before nivolumab (anti-PD-1) treatment. The source is a person aged 35 to 85 with oral cavity squamous cell carcinoma.

With regard to this clone: A read error may produce the germline difference seen at one junction end. CDR3 nucleotides: TGTGCTAGCAGCTTAGGGACAGGCCCCTACGAGCAGTACTTC. Translated, it gives CASSLGTGPYEQYF. This chain joins TRBV7-7 and TRBJ2-7; TRBD1 matches at 8 bases. Per the germline V gene, CDR1 is SSHAT and CDR2 is FNYEAQ (reference sequence). The CDR3 covers 14 residues.

The V and J genes are TRBV5-1 and TRBJ1-4; D is perhaps TRBD1 (5 bases). V lost 0 bases and J lost 3, with 6 bases in between. The CDR3 sequence is 14 residues long. CDR1 SGHRS and CDR2 YFSETQ come from the germline V gene. CDR3 loop: CASSLGGANEKLFF. CDR3 nucleotide sequence: TGCGCCAGCAGCTTGGGAGGGGCTAATGAAAAACTGTTTTTT.

The CDR3 DNA is TGTGCCAGCATCGTGGGGGACACCGGGGAGCTGTTTTTT. It specifies CASIVGDTGELFF. The V gene is TRBV6-1, the J gene TRBJ2-2; possibly TRBD1 or TRBD2 for D (5 bases each). Germline CDR1 MNHNS, CDR2 SASEGT. Trimming removed 7 bases from V and 3 bases from J, with 9 bases in between. This CDR3 spans 13 amino acids.

This clone was counted between two and nine times. The chain is built from TRBV10-3 and TRBJ2-7; D remains ambiguous. Trimming cost V 0 bases and J 4 bases, with 7 bases left between them. CDR1 and CDR2 (germline): ENHRY, SYGVKD. The CDR3 is made up of 13 amino acids. The CDR3 loop is CAISESTDYEQYF. For the CDR3, the DNA is TGTGCCATCAGTGAGTCGACCGATTACGAGCAGTACTTC.

In its sample, this clone was seen a few times. Here the CDR3 reads CASSVGGGNEKLFF. The CDR3 DNA is TGTGCCAGCAGCGTAGGCGGAGGAAATGAAAAACTGTTTTTT. The chain employs TRBV9 and TRBJ1-4; D is ambiguous. The CDR3 sequence is 14 residues long. Trimming removed 0 bases from V and 5 bases from J, with 8 bases in between. Per germline, CDR1 SGDLS and CDR2 YYNGEE.

This clone was counted between two and nine times. This rearrangement joins TRBV30 to TRBJ2-5; D is perhaps TRBD2 (6 bases). The germline V gene encodes CDR1 GTSNPN and CDR2 SVGIG (reference sequence). The CDR3 length is 15 residues. V gave up 3 bases and J gave up 5 bases, with 19 bases separating them. The CDR3 protein is CAWRATGLWAETQYF. CDR3 in DNA: TGTGCCTGGAGGGCTACGGGACTCTGGGCGGAGACCCAGTACTTC.

The J gene is TRBJ1-1, the V gene TRBV30; the D gene is possibly TRBD1 (6 bases). The germline V gene has CDR1 GTSNPN and CDR2 SVGIG (reference sequence). V was trimmed by 0 bases and J by 7 bases, leaving 18 bases between them. The CDR3 length is 15 residues. CDR3 coding DNA: TGTGCCTGGAGTGTACTTTACAGGGACCGTGGTGAAGCTTTCTTT. It translates to CAWSVLYRDRGEAFF.

The J gene is TRBJ1-4, the V gene TRBV5-1; 8 bases line up with TRBD1. The V gene end was trimmed by 7 bases and the J gene end by 3 bases; junction bases not matched to a gene: 5. In germline, CDR1 is SGHRS, CDR2 YFSETQ. CDR3 length: 14 amino acids. Here the CDR3 reads CASGRQGPNEKLFF. In nucleotides, the CDR3 is TGCGCCAGCGGACGACAGGGGCCTAATGAAAAACTGTTTTTT. The full variable domain, completed using reference TRBV5-1 and TRBJ1-4, is KAGVTQTPRYLIKTRGQQVTLSCSPISGHRSVSWYQQTPGQGLQFLFEYFSETQRNKGNFPGRFSGRQFSNSRSEMNVSTLELGDSALYLCASGRQGPNEKLFFGSGTQLSVL.

The rearrangement links TRBV28 to TRBJ1-2; D gene unclear. Trimming took 7 bases from V and 2 from J, leaving 14 bases between them. Germline CDR1 is MDHEN and CDR2 is SYDVKM. The CDR3 has 14 amino acids. CDR3 in DNA: TGTGCCAGCACCCTACTCGGCAAGAACTATGGCTACACCTTC. This codes for CASTLLGKNYGYTF.

For the CDR3, the DNA is TGCGCCAGCGGATTACAGGGGGGACTCTCTGGGGCCAACGTCCTGACTTTC. This translates into CASGLQGGLSGANVLTF. The rearrangement links TRBV5-1 to TRBJ2-6; 8 positions agree with TRBD1. Germline CDR1 is SGHRS and CDR2 is YFSETQ. The CDR3 runs 17 residues. J was trimmed by 0 bases and V by 7 bases; bases with no gene match: 9.